This T cell receptor (beta chain) was recorded in a study of post-analysis software for immune sequencing data. There are many counts of this clonotype. Antigen specificity is unknown. Findings and caveats of the study: Elevated frequency relative to controls characterized 4 or 5 TRBV segments in patients, TRBV5-6, TRBV5-1 and TRBV20-1 among them.

The CDR3 contains 15 residues. Trimming removed 7 bases from V and 8 bases from J; junction bases left unmatched: 12. Unique molecular identifiers were carried by the TCR beta cDNA libraries. MiXCR was run by TCRdb on the PCR reads, yielding one entry per CDR3 protein. The table shows hundreds of thousands of distinct CDR3 sequences, with around 44% occurring only once. The rearrangement links TRBV12-3 or TRBV12-4 to TRBJ2-1; 9 bases match TRBD2. What was sequenced was blood. The receptor was derived from a girl aged 5 to 17 with multiple sclerosis. CDR3 sequence: CASTPGASGKDEQFF. CDR3 DNA sequence: TGTGCCAGCACCCCCGGAGCTAGCGGGAAGGATGAGCAGTTCTTC.